This TCR beta chain was recovered during a study of blood T cell repertoires in COVID-19. This clone has only a few counts. Germline V CDR1 and CDR2: MNHEY, SVGAGI. V gave up 6 bases and J gave up 0 bases, with 9 bases separating them. This CDR3 has 15 amino acids. Sequencing was performed with immunoSEQ multiplex PCR; in TCRdb, only in-frame clones are kept and a portion is missing. The profile shows fewer than 130,000 clones, approximately 79% of them singletons. The receptor's source is a man aged 65-85 years with active or convalescent COVID-19. The gene calls are TRBV6-5 and TRBJ2-6; D might be TRBD1 (5 bases). The source material was peripheral blood. This CDR3 is CASSAGLSGANVLTF. CDR3 DNA: TGTGCCAGCAGCGCAGGGCTCTCTGGGGCCAACGTCCTGACTTTC.